This TCR beta chain was sequenced during a study of neoadjuvant anti-PD-1 for oral cavity cancer. Whole-study context: Around day 43, patients without progression received a fourth nivolumab dose before surgery.

Assay: immunoSEQ multiplex PCR; the TCRdb copy retains only in-frame clones and omits some. The sample includes 6,500 to 10,000 clones, roughly 71% of them seen just once. As to time point: after neoadjuvant nivolumab, at surgical resection. Blood cells were analyzed directly, without culture or expansion. Germline trimming cut 4 bases from V and 7 bases from J; bases unmatched to any gene: 2. The CDR3 loop spans 13 amino acids. Looked up from germline, CDR1 is SNHLY and CDR2 is FYNNEI. The source was PBMCs, collected after nivolumab (anti-PD-1) treatment. The rearrangement links TRBV2 to TRBJ2-4; 9 bases are a match to TRBD1. The sequence derives from a person aged 40 to 85 with oral cavity squamous cell carcinoma. DNA of the CDR3: TGTGCCAGCAGTGCAGGACAGGGGAACATTCAGTACTTC. It codes for CASSAGQGNIQYF.